The rows below give T cell receptor beta chains drawn from one sample of a study of blood T cell repertoires in COVID-19. Clones were sequenced by immunoSEQ multiplex PCR, and TCRdb holds only the in-frame ones, with some missing. The sample records about 200,000 clones, 89% being singletons. The sequenced sample was peripheral blood. The receptors stem from a man in his fifties or sixties who had recovered from COVID-19. The CDR3 runs from the conserved cysteine through the conserved F or W. A D gene is named only where the DNA matches it firmly. Not all rows give a size; the values are once, few, many and, for expanded clones, a class.

J gene | clone size | D gene | V gene | CDR3 protein | CDR3 DNA
TRBJ2-7 | . | . | TRBV24-1 | CATSRRTDTYEQYF | TGTGCCACCAGTCGTAGGACAGACACCTACGAGCAGTACTTC
TRBJ1-1 | . | . | TRBV5-6 | CASSPYVTGTEAFF | TGTGCCAGCAGCCCTTACGTGACAGGCACTGAAGCTTTCTTT
TRBJ1-2 | . | . | TRBV9 | CASSPRTDYYGYTF | TGTGCCAGCAGCCCAAGGACGGACTACTATGGCTACACCTTC
TRBJ2-3 | few | TRBD2 | TRBV9 | CASSPRLAGALDTQYF | TGTGCCAGCAGCCCCCGACTAGCGGGGGCGTTAGATACGCAGTATTTT
TRBJ2-3 | . | . | TRBV27 | CAHPPSIRGDTQYF | TGTGCCCACCCTCCATCTATCAGGGGAGATACGCAGTATTTT
TRBJ2-7 | . | TRBD2 | TRBV7-8 | CASSWLALAGEGEQYF | TGTGCCAGCAGCTGGCTGGCACTAGCGGGAGAAGGGGAGCAGTACTTC
TRBJ2-1 | . | . | TRBV5-1 | CASSHGTQYNEQFF | TGCGCCAGCAGCCATGGGACACAATACAATGAGCAGTTCTTC
TRBJ2-7 | . | TRBD1 | TRBV7-2 | CASSPNRDSFYEQYF | TGTGCCAGCAGCCCCAACCGGGACAGCTTCTACGAGCAGTACTTC
TRBJ2-3 | . | TRBD2 | TRBV7-3 | CASSLGASGRPPDTQYF | TGTGCCAGCAGCTTAGGGGCTAGCGGGAGACCCCCAGATACGCAGTATTTT
TRBJ2-1 | . | TRBD2 | TRBV5-4 | CASSSTSGGLQLEQFF | TGTGCCAGCAGCTCTACTAGCGGGGGACTGCAACTAGAGCAGTTCTTC
TRBJ2-2 | . | TRBD2 | TRBV4-2 | CASSQEPSGTGTGELFF | TGTGCCAGCAGCCAAGAACCTAGCGGGACGGGGACCGGGGAGCTGTTTTTT
TRBJ2-3 | . | TRBD1 | TRBV29-1 | CSAIKGRDRGQDTQYF | TGCAGCGCTATAAAGGGCCGGGACAGGGGTCAAGATACGCAGTATTTT
TRBJ1-2 | . | TRBD1 | TRBV7-9 | CASSSTGGNYGYTF | TGTGCCAGCAGCTCCACAGGGGGCAACTATGGCTACACCTTC
TRBJ2-1 | . | TRBD2 | TRBV19 | CASSIVGTSDEQFF | TGTGCCAGTAGTATCGTTGGGACTAGCGATGAGCAGTTCTTC
TRBJ2-5 | . | TRBD1 | TRBV5-1 | CASSYGDREETQYF | TGCGCCAGCAGCTACGGTGACAGGGAGGAGACCCAGTACTTC
TRBJ1-1 | . | . | TRBV5-6 | CASSLGAMNTEAFF | TGTGCCAGCAGCTTGGGGGCCATGAACACTGAAGCTTTCTTT
TRBJ2-7 | . | TRBD2 | TRBV7-9 | CASSLSREGHWEQYF | TGTGCCAGCAGCTTATCCCGGGAGGGCCACTGGGAGCAGTACTTC
TRBJ1-1 | . | . | TRBV19 | CASSPQMNTEAFF | TGTGCCAGTAGTCCTCAGATGAACACTGAAGCTTTCTTT
TRBJ2-5 | . | TRBD2 | TRBV3-1/TRBV3-2 | CASSQTGTILKETQYF | TGTGCCAGCAGCCAGACCGGGACTATTCTAAAAGAGACCCAGTACTTC
TRBJ1-5 | . | . | TRBV4-1 | CASSQLVQVDSNQPQHF | TGCGCCAGCAGCCAACTTGTTCAGGTAGATAGCAATCAGCCCCAGCATTTT